This T cell receptor (beta chain) derives from a study of T cell responses to AZD1222 COVID-19 vaccine. Study results and caveats: Of spike-specific TCRs, nearly half reportedly target regions left unmutated in variants. The breadth and depth of Spike-specific TCRs increased once two AZD1222 doses had been given. None of the repertoires were sampled until the peak T cell response had passed.

This CDR3 is 17 amino acids long. V was pared by 0 bases and J by 8 bases, with 13 bases of the junction left unmatched. Germline V gene sequence: CDR1 SGHTA, CDR2 FQGTGA. Points on this clone: Its cognate antigen is unknown.

Repertoires were generated with immunoSEQ multiplex PCR, while TCRdb's copy carries only in-frame clones and drops some. Of about 160,000 clones listed, 92% are singletons. Sequencing was performed on peripheral blood, taken on day 0 of MenACWY control vaccination. This TCR was recovered from an adult in good health. This chain connects TRBV7-3 to TRBJ2-1; the match to TRBD2 covers 7 bases. In nucleotides, the CDR3 is TGTGCCAGCAGCTTAACGGGGGGAGGGACTCCTTTCCATGAGCAGTTCTTC. This gives the protein CASSLTGGGTPFHEQFF.